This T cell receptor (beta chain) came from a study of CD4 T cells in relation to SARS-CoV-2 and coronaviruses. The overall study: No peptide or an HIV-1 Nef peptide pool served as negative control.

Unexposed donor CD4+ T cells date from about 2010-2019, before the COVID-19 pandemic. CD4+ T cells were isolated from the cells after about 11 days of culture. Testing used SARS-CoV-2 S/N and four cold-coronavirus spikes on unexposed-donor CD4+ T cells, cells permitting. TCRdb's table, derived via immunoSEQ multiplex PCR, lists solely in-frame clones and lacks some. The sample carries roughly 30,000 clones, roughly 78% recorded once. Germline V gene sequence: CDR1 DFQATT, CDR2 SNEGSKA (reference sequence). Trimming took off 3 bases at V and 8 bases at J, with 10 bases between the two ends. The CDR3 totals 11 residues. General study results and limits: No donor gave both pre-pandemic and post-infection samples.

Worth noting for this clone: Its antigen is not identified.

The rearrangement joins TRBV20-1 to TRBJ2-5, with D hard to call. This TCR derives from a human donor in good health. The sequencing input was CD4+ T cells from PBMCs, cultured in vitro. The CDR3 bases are TGCAGTGCTAGGGGCAGCGAAACCCAGTACTTC. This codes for CSARGSETQYF.